The T cell receptor (beta chain) under discussion was sequenced for a study of blood T cells in healthy people across ages. For the second PCR, which ran for about 6 to 11 cycles, a sample-barcoded 5' primer and a J-beta primer mix were used. Via MiXCR, TCRdb re-called the 5' RACE reads, giving one row per CDR3 protein. The table records around 800,000 distinct CDR3 sequences, about 59% of them present only once. CDR3 size: 15 residues. Germline values: CDR1 SSHAT, CDR2 FNYEAQ (reference sequence). Study outcomes and limitations: Both naive CD4+ cell counts and diversity were greater in long-lived donors than in aged donors.

Peripheral blood samples of 9 to 10 milliliters were drawn from each donor. Extraction of total RNA produced a minimum of 5.5 micrograms from each sample. Concerning this clonotype itself: The antigen is undetermined. At one end the junction does not follow the germline gene, possibly because of a read error.

The chain uses TRBV7-7 and TRBJ2-7; D unresolved. This sequence was found in a man aged 25-45 years in good health. Sequences were obtained from blood. CDR3 protein: CAGSSSQSGVYEQYF. CDR3 sequence (DNA): TGTGCCGGCAGCTCATCACAATCGGGCGTCTACGAGCAGTACTTC.